This record covers a single TCR beta chain. This entry comes from a study of T cells in Graves' hyperthyroidism and ophthalmopathy. Researchers amplified the TCR beta CDR3 regions from RNA transcripts. With the HTBI primer set, the TCR CDR3 went through a first round of RT-PCR. A single record per CDR3 protein comes from TCRdb applying MiXCR to the multiplex PCR reads. The table records around 600,000 distinct CDR3 sequences, around 16% of them present only once. This CDR3 region has 14 residues. Germline CDR1 MDHEN, CDR2 SYDVKM. Germline trimming cut 6 bases from V and 8 bases from J; bases unmatched to any gene: 7.

This clonotype was obtained from a middle-aged woman with Graves' ophthalmopathy. The rearrangement links TRBV28 to TRBJ1-2; 12 nucleotides align to TRBD1. Sequencing input: blood. The CDR3 region is CASRGQGAWGGYTF. The CDR3 DNA reads as TGTGCCAGCAGGGGACAGGGGGCATGGGGCGGCTACACCTTC.